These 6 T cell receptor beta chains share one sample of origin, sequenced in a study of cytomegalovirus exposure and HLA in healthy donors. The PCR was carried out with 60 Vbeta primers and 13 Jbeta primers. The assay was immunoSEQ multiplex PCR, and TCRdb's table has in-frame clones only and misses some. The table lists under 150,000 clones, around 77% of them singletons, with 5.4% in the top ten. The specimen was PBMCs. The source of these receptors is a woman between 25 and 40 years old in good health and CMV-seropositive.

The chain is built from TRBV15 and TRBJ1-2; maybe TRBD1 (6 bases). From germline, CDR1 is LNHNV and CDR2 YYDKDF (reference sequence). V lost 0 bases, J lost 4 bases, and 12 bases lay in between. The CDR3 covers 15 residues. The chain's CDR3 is CATSRDLGASYGYTF. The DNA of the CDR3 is TGTGCCACCAGCAGAGATCTGGGGGCCTCCTATGGCTACACCTTC.

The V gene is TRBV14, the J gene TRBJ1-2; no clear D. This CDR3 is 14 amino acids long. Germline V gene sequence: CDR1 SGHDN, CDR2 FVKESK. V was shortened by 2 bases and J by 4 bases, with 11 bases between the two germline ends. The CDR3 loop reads CASSQISLSYGYTF. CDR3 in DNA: TGTGCCAGCAGCCAAATTTCTCTCTCCTATGGCTACACCTTC.

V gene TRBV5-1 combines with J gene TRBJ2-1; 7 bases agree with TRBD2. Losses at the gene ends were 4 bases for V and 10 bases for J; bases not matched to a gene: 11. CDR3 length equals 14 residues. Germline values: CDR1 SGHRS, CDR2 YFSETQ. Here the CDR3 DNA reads TGCGCCAGCAGCGACCGAAGCGGGGCGGGAGAGCAGTTCTTC. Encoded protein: CASSDRSGAGEQFF.

CDR3 region: CASSLAGQGATEAFF. The CDR3 bases are TGTGCCAGCAGCCTGGCCGGACAGGGGGCCACTGAAGCTTTCTTT. This sequence joins TRBV13 and TRBJ1-1; 11 bases match TRBD1. J lost 4 bases, V lost 5 bases, and 6 bases had no gene match. CDR3 length: 15 amino acids. Germline lookup yields CDR1 PRHDT and CDR2 FYEKMQ (reference sequence).

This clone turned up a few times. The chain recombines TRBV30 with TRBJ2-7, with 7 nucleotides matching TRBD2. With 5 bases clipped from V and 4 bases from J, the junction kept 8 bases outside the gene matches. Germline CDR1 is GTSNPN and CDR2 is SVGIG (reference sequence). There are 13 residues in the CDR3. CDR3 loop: CAWRPGGSYEQYF. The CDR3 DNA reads TGTGCCTGGCGGCCGGGAGGCAGTTACGAGCAGTACTTC.

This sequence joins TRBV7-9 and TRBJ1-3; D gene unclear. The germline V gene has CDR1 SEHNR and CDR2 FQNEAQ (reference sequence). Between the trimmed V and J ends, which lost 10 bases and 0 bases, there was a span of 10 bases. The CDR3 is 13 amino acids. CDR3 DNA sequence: TGTGCCAATATGCAGAACTCTGGAAACACCATATATTTT. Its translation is CANMQNSGNTIYF.